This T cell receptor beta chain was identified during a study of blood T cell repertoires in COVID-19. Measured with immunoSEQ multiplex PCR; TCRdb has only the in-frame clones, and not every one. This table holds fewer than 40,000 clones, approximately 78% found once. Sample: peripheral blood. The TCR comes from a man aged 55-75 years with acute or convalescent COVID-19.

In DNA, the CDR3 is TGTGCCAGCAGTTTAGTGACTAGCGGGGGCCTCAATGAGCAGTTCTTC. Protein sequence: CASSLVTSGGLNEQFF. This chain connects TRBV28 to TRBJ2-1; TRBD2 agrees at 12 bases. This CDR3 is built from 16 residues. Looked up from germline, CDR1 is MDHEN and CDR2 is SYDVKM. V lost 2 bases and J lost 6; bases outside the gene matches: 5.